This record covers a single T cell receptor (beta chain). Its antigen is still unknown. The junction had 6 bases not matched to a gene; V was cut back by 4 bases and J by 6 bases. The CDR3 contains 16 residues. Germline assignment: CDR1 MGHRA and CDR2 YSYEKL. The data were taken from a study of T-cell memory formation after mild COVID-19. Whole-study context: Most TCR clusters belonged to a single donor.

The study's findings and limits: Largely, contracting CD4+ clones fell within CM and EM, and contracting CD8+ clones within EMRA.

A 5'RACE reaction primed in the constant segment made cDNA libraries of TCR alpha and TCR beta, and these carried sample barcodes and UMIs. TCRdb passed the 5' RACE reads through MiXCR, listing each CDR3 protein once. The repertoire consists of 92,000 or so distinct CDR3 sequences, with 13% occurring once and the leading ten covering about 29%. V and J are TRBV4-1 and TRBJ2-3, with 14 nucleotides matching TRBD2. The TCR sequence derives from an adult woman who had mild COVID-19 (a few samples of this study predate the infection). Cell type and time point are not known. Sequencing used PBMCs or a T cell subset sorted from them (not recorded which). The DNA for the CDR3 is TGCGCCAGCAGCCGCGGGACTAGCGGGGGCCGGGATACGCAGTATTTT. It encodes CASSRGTSGGRDTQYF.